This T cell receptor (beta chain) appears in the sequencing data of a study of blood T cell repertoires in COVID-19. CDR1 is MNHNS and CDR2 is SASEGT in the germline V gene. V shed 1 base and J shed 2 bases, with 10 bases lying between them. The CDR3 sequence is 15 residues long. The method was immunoSEQ multiplex PCR; TCRdb's version includes in-frame clones alone and lacks a portion of them. The table lists about 360,000 clones, around nine tenths of them singletons, with approximately 2.9% in the top ten. This TCR derives from a human donor in a cohort sampled during active COVID-19. The chain recombines TRBV6-1 with TRBJ2-3; D unresolved. Sequencing was done on a sample of peripheral blood. CDR3 residues: CASSEGGQFTDTQYF. In nucleotides, the CDR3 is TGTGCCAGCAGTGAAGGCGGCCAGTTCACAGATACGCAGTATTTT.